This T cell receptor beta chain appears in the sequencing data of a study of spatial heterogeneity in lung cancer. The CDR3 is 14 amino acids. V was clipped by 7 bases and J by 3 bases; unmatched bases: 8. Germline CDR1 DFQATT, CDR2 SNEGSKA (reference sequence). This clonotype was found many times. This sample's time point: sample taken at primary tumor resection. Sequencing was performed on whole RNA extracted from tumor and nontumor lung tissue, or from frozen PBMC, and the material was left unsorted. TCRdb redid the calling of the 5' RACE reads with MiXCR, one entry per CDR3 protein. The table lists about 14,000 distinct CDR3 sequences, 10% of them singletons.

The chain carries TRBV20-1 and TRBJ1-3; 8 bases are a match to TRBD1. The sample here was PBMCs, taken at surgery. This TCR came from a male donor with early-stage non-small cell lung cancer. The CDR3 sequence is CSVPSGGDGNTIYF. The CDR3 coding sequence is TGCAGTGTCCCCTCAGGGGGCGATGGAAACACCATATATTTT.